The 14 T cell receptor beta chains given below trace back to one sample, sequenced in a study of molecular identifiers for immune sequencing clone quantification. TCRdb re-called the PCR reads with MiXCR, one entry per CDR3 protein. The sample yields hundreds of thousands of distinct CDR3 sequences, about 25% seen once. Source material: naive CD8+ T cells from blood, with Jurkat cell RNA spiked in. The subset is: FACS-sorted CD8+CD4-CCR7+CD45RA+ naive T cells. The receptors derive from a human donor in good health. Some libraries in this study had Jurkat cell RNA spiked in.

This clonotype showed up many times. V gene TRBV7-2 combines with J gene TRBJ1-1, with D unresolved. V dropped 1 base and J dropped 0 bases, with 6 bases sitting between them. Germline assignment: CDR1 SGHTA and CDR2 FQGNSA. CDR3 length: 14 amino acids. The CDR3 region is CASSLDVMNTEAFF. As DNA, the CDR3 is TGTGCCAGCAGCTTAGATGTGATGAACACTGAAGCTTTCTTT.

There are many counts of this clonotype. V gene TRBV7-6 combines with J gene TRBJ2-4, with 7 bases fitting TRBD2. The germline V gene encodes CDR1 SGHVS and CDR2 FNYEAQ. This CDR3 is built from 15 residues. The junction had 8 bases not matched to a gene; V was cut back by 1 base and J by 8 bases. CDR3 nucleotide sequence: TGTGCCAGCAGCTTAGTGGGGGAGGGCCTGGACATTCAGTACTTC. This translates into CASSLVGEGLDIQYF.

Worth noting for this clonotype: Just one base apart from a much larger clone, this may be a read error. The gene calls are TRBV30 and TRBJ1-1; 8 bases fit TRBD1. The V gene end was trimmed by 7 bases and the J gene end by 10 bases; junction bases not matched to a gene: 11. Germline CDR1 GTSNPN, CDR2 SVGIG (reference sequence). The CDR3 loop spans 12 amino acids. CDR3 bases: TGTGCCTCCCAGGGACAGGAAATTGGAGCTTTCTTT. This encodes CASQGQEIGAFF.

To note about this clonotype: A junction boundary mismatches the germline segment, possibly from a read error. The DNA of the CDR3 is TGTGCCAGCAGCCACGACTCCTTTTGGAACTTC. It specifies CASSHDSFWNF. The chain uses TRBV6-2 or TRBV6-3 and TRBJ2-5; D is unresolved. The germline V gene encodes CDR1 MNHEY and CDR2 SVGEGT. There are 11 residues in the CDR3.

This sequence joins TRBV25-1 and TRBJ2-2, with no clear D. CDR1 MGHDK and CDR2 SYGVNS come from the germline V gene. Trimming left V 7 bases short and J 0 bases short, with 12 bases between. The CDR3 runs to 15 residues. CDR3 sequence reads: CASTDIIANTGELFF. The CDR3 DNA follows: TGTGCCAGCACAGATATAATCGCGAACACCGGGGAGCTGTTTTTT.

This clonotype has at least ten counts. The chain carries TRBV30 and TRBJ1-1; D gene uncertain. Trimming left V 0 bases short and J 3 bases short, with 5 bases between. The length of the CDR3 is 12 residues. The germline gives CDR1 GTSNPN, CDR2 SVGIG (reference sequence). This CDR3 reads CAWSVGYTEAFF. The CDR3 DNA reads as TGTGCCTGGAGTGTCGGTTACACTGAAGCTTTCTTT.

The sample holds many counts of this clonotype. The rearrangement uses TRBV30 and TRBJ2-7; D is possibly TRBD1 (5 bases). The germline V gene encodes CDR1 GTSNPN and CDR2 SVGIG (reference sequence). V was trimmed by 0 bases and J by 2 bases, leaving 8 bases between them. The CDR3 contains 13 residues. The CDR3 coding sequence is TGTGCCTGGAGTGTGGACACTACCTACGAGCAGTACTTC. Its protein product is CAWSVDTTYEQYF.

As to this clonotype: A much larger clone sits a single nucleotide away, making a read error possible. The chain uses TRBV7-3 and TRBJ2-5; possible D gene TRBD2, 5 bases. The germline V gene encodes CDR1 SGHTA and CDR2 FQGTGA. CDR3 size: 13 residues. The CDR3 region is CASSLDGEETRYF. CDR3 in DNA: TGTGCCAGCAGTCTCGACGGGGAAGAGACCCGGTACTTC.

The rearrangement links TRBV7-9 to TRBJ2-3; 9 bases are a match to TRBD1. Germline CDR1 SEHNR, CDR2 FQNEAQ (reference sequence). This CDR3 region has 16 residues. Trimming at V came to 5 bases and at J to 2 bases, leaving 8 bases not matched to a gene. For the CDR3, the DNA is TGTGCCAGCAGCCAAGCCGGGACAGGGATCACAGATACGCAGTATTTT. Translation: CASSQAGTGITDTQYF.

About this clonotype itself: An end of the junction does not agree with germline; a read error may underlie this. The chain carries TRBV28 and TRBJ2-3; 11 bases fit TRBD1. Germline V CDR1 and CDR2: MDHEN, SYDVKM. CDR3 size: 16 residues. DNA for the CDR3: TGTGCCAGCCGGACAGGGGGCCTCCTCCTCACAGATAAGCAGTATTTT. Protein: CASRTGGLLLTDKQYF.

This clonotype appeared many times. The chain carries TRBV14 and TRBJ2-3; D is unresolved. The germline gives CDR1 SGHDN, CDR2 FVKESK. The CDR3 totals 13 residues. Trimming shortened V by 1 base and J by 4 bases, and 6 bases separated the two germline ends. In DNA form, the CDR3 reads TGTGCCAGCAGCCAAGCAGGCCCAGATACGCAGTATTTT. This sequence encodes CASSQAGPDTQYF.

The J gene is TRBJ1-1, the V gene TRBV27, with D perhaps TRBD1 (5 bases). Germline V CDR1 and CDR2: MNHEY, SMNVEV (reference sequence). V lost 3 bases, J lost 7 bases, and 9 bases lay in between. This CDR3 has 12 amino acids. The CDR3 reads CASSFMGDEAFF. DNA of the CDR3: TGTGCCAGCAGTTTTATGGGGGATGAAGCTTTCTTT.

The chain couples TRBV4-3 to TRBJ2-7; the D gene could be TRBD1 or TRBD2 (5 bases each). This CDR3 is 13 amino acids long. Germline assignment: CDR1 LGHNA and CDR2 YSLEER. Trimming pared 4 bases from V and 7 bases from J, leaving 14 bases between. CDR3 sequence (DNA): TGCGCCAGCAGCCTAGCGACAGCTGAGGAGCAGTACTTC. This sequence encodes CASSLATAEEQYF.

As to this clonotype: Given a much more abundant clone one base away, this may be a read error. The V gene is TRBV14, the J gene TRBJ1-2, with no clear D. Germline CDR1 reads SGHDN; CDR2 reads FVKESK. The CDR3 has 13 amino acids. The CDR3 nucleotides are TGTGCCAGCAGCCAAGGATCTTTATATGGCTGCACCTTC. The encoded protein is CASSQGSLYGCTF.